This T cell receptor (beta chain) comes out of a study of monozygotic twins with cystic fibrosis (dated by TCRdb to 2020 to 2023). Turning to the overall study: Barcoded libraries were made from 3 to 3.5 micrograms of fragmented DNA using about 14 PCR cycles. To gauge how much genetics shapes V and J gene usage, the researchers compared TCR beta repertoires both within and across 16 monozygotic twin pairs who have cystic fibrosis. Made up mostly of children and adolescents, the cohort included ten female and six male twin pairs ranging in age from roughly 2.0 to 40 years, with a median of roughly 9.1 years. Twins were ranked among around 1,000 cohort participants for weight-for-height and FEVPerc (FEV1 disease centile) at the day of blood sampling. Data for three of the twin pairs had previously been reported in another context. Overall results and qualifications from the work: Simpson clonality was generally low (median roughly 0.009), which suggests a naive-dominated repertoire, and clonality was higher in the most severely affected patients. The cohort was small, and the number of shared CDR3s showed no association with age, concordance or disease severity. Sharing of nucleotide-identical clonotypes was significantly greater within monozygotic CF twin pairs than between unrelated CF individuals (P = 0.000026, Mann-Whitney). V gene usage was most similar to the co-twin for 13 of 16 pairs, and J usage for 8 of 16 pairs, suggesting genetic constraints.

The twin pairs came from the European Cystic Fibrosis Twin and Sibling Study Cohort, which recruited patients from over a hundred CF clinics across 14 European countries. Both zygosity and CFTR genotype were checked in-house, and zygosity was tested with multiplex PCR across nine short tandem repeat loci. Peripheral blood was sampled from each twin, with clinical parameters recorded on the day of blood sampling. Genomic DNA was isolated from peripheral blood cells with phenol/chloroform and kept in TE buffer at 4 degrees C. Notes on this clone: The antigen it recognizes is unknown. No base qualities exist here, and no much larger clone lies one base off it.

Following the manufacturer's instructions, the researchers used the immunoSEQ immune profiling system to amplify TCR beta CDR3 regions via multiplex PCR. An Illumina NextSeq system was used to carry out the sequencing. Per the authors' processing: Sequence data were processed on the immunoSEQ Analyzer platform, and clonality was computed as the square root of Simpson's index of productive rearrangements. Jensen-Shannon distance served as the measure of similarity in V and J usage, while OLGA was used to compute CDR3 generation probabilities. Shared CDR3 sequences were searched in the immuneACCESS database (August 2020) and in VDJdb (December 2020). This is the immuneACCESS table as TCRdb keeps it, with only in-frame sequences that have V and J called. A part of the clones is gone; compared with another copy, unresolved V genes explain less than half, and the rest is unexplained. V, J and clone size reflect that table, while D and trimming were determined from the DNA. Counted in this sample were tens of thousands of clones; approximately 90% of them appeared once. The top ten constitute under 0.3% of the sample.

The V end loses 2 bases and the J end loses 5 bases, and a stretch of 6 bases separates them. The CDR3 covers 12 residues, taking in both the cysteine and the phenylalanine. The only DNA kept is the CDR3, 36 bases in frame from the first base. According to the germline V gene, CDR1 reads MNHEY and CDR2 reads SVGAGI. The clonotype comes from a girl aged 2 to 10 with cystic fibrosis. Recombination connected TRBV6-5 to TRBJ1-2; TRBD1 is a possible D gene, resting on 6 matching bases. The sequencing input was blood. The DNA sequence is given as TGTGCCAGCAGTTACGGACAGTATGGCTACACCTTC. It codes for CASSYGQYGYTF.